The 11 T cell receptor beta chains reported below all come from one sample, sequenced in a study of metastatic and nonmetastatic thyroid tumors. TCRdb re-analyzed the PCR reads through MiXCR. The repertoire holds tens of thousands of clones, around an eighth seen once, with approximately 9.1% in the top ten. Nobody among the patients had been given any treatment before thyroid surgery. The sequenced sample consisted of blood. These TCRs come from a male donor with papillary thyroid cancer or a benign thyroid nodule (not recorded which). Some clones in this sample may be carry-over from other donors' samples.

The table lists this clone with many counts. This chain connects TRBV29-1 to TRBJ2-7; TRBD2 aligns across 9 bases. Germline V gene sequence: CDR1 SQVTM, CDR2 ANQGSEA. CDR3 size: 12 residues. The trim removed 6 bases at V and 3 bases at J, leaving 3 bases unmatched. The CDR3 reads CSVRLADYEQYF. The DNA of the CDR3 is TGCAGCGTCAGACTAGCGGACTACGAGCAGTACTTC.

This clone was detected ten times or more. A much larger clone lies one base from this, so it may be a read error. The same CDR3 also results from other DNA sequences found in this sample. The chain carries TRBV28 and TRBJ1-5, with 10 bases matching TRBD1. Germline CDR1 MDHEN, CDR2 SYDVKM. The CDR3 consists of 14 residues. The junction had 4 bases not matched to a gene; V was cut back by 4 bases and J by 7 bases. DNA of the CDR3: TGTGCCAGCAGTTATGGGACAGGGGACCAGCCCCAGCATTTT. Translation: CASSYGTGDQPQHF.

This clone showed up many times. The chain has TRBV24-1 and TRBJ2-1, with a weak D call TRBD2 (6 bases). The CDR3 runs to 16 residues. The germline V gene has CDR1 KGHDR and CDR2 SFDVKD. Between the trimmed V and J ends, which lost 5 bases and 4 bases, there was a span of 17 bases. The CDR3, as DNA: TGTGCCACCAGTGGAAGTAGCGGAGCCACATACAATGAGCAGTTCTTC. Its translation: CATSGSSGATYNEQFF.

The chain employs TRBV11-1 and TRBJ1-1; D is ambiguous. Germline CDR1 is SGHAT and CDR2 is FQDESV (reference sequence). V was trimmed by 4 bases and J by 3 bases, leaving 18 bases between them. CDR3 size: 16 residues. The CDR3 DNA sequence: TGTGCCAGCAGCTCAGCGGACGGATCAGGAGACACTGAAGCTTTCTTT. This codes for CASSSADGSGDTEAFF.

This clone was seen many times. CDR3: CATSDSGQASNQPQHF. The CDR3 DNA follows: TGTGCCACCAGTGATTCCGGACAGGCTAGCAATCAGCCCCAGCATTTT. The J gene is TRBJ1-5, the V gene TRBV24-1; 7 positions match TRBD1. The CDR3 extends over 16 amino acids. Germline CDR1 reads KGHDR; CDR2 reads SFDVKD. V gave up 2 bases and J gave up 0 bases; unmatched junction bases: 3.

Comment on this clone: Possible read error: a much larger clone is one base away. This sample also contains other DNA sequences that code for the same CDR3. This chain connects TRBV14 to TRBJ2-5, with a weak D call TRBD1 (5 bases). The V gene's germline CDR1 is SGHDN and CDR2 FVKESK. The germline V and J ends were trimmed by 3 bases and 5 bases, with 16 bases remaining between them. This CDR3 is built from 15 residues. CDR3 DNA sequence: TGTGCCAGCAGCCATCGTGTTGGGGCACGGGAGACCCAGTACTTC. Protein product: CASSHRVGARETQYF.

This clone has only a few counts. V is TRBV29-1 and J is TRBJ1-2; 7 bases agree with TRBD1. Germline trimming cut 6 bases from V and 5 bases from J; bases unmatched to any gene: 6. CDR1 SQVTM and CDR2 ANQGSEA come from the germline V gene. The CDR3 sequence is 12 residues long. CDR3 sequence: CSVATGEYGYTF. For the CDR3, the DNA is TGCAGCGTCGCAACAGGGGAATATGGCTACACCTTC.

This clone was counted at least ten times. The identical CDR3 is also encoded by other nucleotide sequences in the sample. In nucleotides, the CDR3 is TGTGCCAGCAGCTTATTAGGGCCCGGGATGCGGGAGACCCAGTACTTC. Translation gives CASSLLGPGMRETQYF. V and J are TRBV7-9 and TRBJ2-5; D may be TRBD2 (5 bases). CDR1 is SEHNR, CDR2 FQNEAQ, per germline (reference sequence). V was shortened by 2 bases and J by 5 bases, with 18 bases between the two germline ends. The CDR3 is made up of 16 amino acids.

This clone was seen a handful of times. The V gene is TRBV3-1, the J gene TRBJ2-1; 9 bases are shared with TRBD2. Germline CDR1 is LGHDT and CDR2 is YNNKEL (reference sequence). J was trimmed by 5 bases and V by 4 bases; bases with no gene match: 9. The CDR3 runs to 16 residues. This CDR3 reads CASSLQLAGKHNEQFF. CDR3 nucleotides: TGTGCCAGCAGCCTACAACTAGCGGGCAAGCACAATGAGCAGTTCTTC.

This clone was recorded many times. The chain couples TRBV10-3 to TRBJ1-5, with TRBD1 as a possible D gene (5 bases). The CDR3 covers 13 residues. Germline V CDR1 and CDR2: ENHRY, SYGVKD. V lost 2 bases and J 4 bases, leaving 6 bases between the germline ends. CDR3 in DNA: TGTGCCATCAGTGAGGGGGCAAATCAGCCCCAGCATTTT. Translating gives CAISEGANQPQHF.

This clone occurred many times. The DNA for the CDR3 is TGTGCCACCAGTTGTTACGAGCAGTACTTC. This codes for CATSCYEQYF. The J gene is TRBJ2-7, the V gene TRBV24-1; no clear D gene. Trimming shortened V by 6 bases and J by 4 bases, and 3 bases separated the two germline ends. The CDR3 is 10 amino acids. Germline V gives CDR1 KGHDR, CDR2 SFDVKD.